The entry below describes one TCR beta chain. The V and J ends lost 0 bases and 5 bases respectively, with 19 bases between them. CDR1 and CDR2 (germline): SGHRS, YFSETQ. This CDR3 has 17 residues. The data are from a study of blood T cell repertoires in COVID-19. In the study's own analysis: From reference gene primer amplification, estimates of nucleated cell counts were derived. Only in-frame clones appear in the TCRdb table, and some are missing; sequencing was by immunoSEQ multiplex PCR. For V, J and clone size, that table is used; D and trimming come from the DNA. The sample has more than 50,000 clones, about 73% seen once.

The V and J genes are TRBV5-1 and TRBJ2-3, with D maybe TRBD2 (6 bases). This TCR was sampled from a woman in her 70s with acute or convalescent COVID-19. Sequenced: peripheral blood. CDR3 loop: CASSLEAVAGQGDTQYF. CDR3 DNA sequence: TGCGCCAGCAGCTTGGAGGCTGTCGCGGGGCAAGGAGATACGCAGTATTTT. Together with reference TRBV5-1 and TRBJ2-3, the CDR3 gives the full variable domain: KAGVTQTPRYLIKTRGQQVTLSCSPISGHRSVSWYQQTPGQGLQFLFEYFSETQRNKGNFPGRFSGRQFSNSRSEMNVSTLELGDSALYLCASSLEAVAGQGDTQYFGPGTRLTVL.